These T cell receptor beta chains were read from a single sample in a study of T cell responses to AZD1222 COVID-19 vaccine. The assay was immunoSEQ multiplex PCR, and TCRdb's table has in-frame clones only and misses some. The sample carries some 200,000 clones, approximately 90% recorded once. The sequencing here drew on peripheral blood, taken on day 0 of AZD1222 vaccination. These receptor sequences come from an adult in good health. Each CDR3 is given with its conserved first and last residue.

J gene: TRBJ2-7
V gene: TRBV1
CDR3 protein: CTSPGADSYEQYF

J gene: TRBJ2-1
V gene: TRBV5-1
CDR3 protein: CASSLTDPGNEQFF

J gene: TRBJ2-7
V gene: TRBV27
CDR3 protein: CASSFSGGNRLYEQYF

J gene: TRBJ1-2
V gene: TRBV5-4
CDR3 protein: CASSSGTQNYGYTF

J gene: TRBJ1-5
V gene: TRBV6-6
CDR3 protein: CASSQSGGGANQPQHF

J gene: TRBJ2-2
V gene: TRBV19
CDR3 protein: CASRGLAHDTGELFF

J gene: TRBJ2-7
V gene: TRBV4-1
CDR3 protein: CASSQYLSSYEQYF

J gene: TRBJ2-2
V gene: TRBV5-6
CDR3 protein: CASSLGYPNTGELFF

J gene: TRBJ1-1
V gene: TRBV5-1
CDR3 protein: CASSLGQPNTEAFF

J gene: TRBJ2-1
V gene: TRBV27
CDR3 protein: CASRLDRESNNEQFF

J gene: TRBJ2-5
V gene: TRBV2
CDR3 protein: CASSEGLAGGKQETQYF

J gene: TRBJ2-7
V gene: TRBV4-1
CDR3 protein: CASSHWVQYYEQYF

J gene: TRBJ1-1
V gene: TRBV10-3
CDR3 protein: CAISDPGGVNWNTEAFF

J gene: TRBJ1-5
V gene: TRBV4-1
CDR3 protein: CASSQDRGSNQPQHF

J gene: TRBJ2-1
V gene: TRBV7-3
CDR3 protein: CASSSGTGGYNEQFF

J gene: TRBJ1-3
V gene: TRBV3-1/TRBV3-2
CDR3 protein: CASSPMTPSSGNTIYF

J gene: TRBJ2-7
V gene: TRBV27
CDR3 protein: CASSSGGWSSEQYF

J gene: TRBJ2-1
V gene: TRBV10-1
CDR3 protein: CASSDGLAGVRNEQFF

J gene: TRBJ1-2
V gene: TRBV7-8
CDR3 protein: CASSLESQDLTPYGYTF

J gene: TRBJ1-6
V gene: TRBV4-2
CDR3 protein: CASSRRTAETLHF

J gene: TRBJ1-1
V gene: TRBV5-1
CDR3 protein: CASSEGRNTEAFF

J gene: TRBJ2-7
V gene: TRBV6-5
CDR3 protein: CASRTLTSGFYEQYF

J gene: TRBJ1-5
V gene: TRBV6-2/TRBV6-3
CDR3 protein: CASSRTGVTQPQHF

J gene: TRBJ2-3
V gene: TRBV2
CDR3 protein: CASSNGQRRITDTQYF

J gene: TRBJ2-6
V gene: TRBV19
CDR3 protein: CASRQTGSGANVLTF

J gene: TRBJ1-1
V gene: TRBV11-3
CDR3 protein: CASSLGQNTEAFF

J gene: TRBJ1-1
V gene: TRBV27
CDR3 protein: CASSFTDNTEAFF

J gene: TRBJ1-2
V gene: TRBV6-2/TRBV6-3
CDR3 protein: CASSQTGSDGYTF

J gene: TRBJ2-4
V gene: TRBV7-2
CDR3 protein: CASSLESGGAKNIQYF

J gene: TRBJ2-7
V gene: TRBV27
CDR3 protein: CASSFSIPGGPYEQYF

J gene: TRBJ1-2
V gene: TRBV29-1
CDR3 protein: CSVEAPAVKFYGYTF

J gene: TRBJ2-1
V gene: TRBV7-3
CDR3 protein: CASSLYGEPYNEQFF

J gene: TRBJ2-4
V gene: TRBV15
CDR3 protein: CATSRVWENIQYF